These 5 T cell receptor beta chains share one sample of origin, sequenced in a study of T cells in Graves' hyperthyroidism and ophthalmopathy. Authors of the study amplified TCR beta CDR3 regions from RNA transcripts. HTBI primers were the set used in a first-round RT-PCR of the TCR CDR3. TCRdb used MiXCR to reprocess the multiplex PCR reads, holding one entry per CDR3 protein. The profile covers about 600,000 distinct CDR3 sequences, with about a sixth appearing a single time and less than 3.5% taken by the ten largest. The sample consisted of blood. All receptors derive from a woman aged 40 to 49 with Graves' ophthalmopathy.

This clonotype was seen ten or more times. V and J are TRBV12-3 or TRBV12-4 and TRBJ1-1; D is undetermined. The CDR3 consists of 14 residues. The V and J ends lost 2 bases and 5 bases respectively, with 12 bases between them. Written as DNA, the CDR3 is TGTGCCAGCAGTTTATTGAGTTCTAGGACTGAAGCTTTCTTT. Amino acid sequence: CASSLLSSRTEAFF.

This clonotype was observed at least ten times. This sequence joins TRBV20-1 and TRBJ1-6, with a tentative D call TRBD1 (5 bases). The CDR3 is made up of 12 amino acids. Germline V lookup: CDR1 DFQATT, CDR2 SNEGSKA (reference sequence). V was pared by 5 bases and J by 8 bases, with 10 bases between. The CDR3 is CSAAGGDSPLHF. CDR3 coding DNA: TGCAGTGCTGCCGGGGGGGATTCACCCCTCCACTTT.

This clonotype came up many times. This CDR3 is CASSPQGGSQETQYF. CDR3 DNA sequence: TGTGCCAGCAGCCCCCAGGGCGGGAGCCAAGAGACCCAGTACTTC. V is TRBV6-4 and J is TRBJ2-5; 7 positions match TRBD2. V was pared by 6 bases and J by 1 base, with 8 bases of the junction left unmatched. The length of the CDR3 is 15 residues. The germline V gene encodes CDR1 MRHNA and CDR2 SNTAGT.

The V gene is TRBV28, the J gene TRBJ2-7; 8 bases fit TRBD2. This CDR3 has 15 amino acids. The V gene's germline CDR1 is MDHEN and CDR2 SYDVKM. V shed 8 bases and J 4 bases; nucleotides not matched to a gene: 13. The CDR3 DNA reads TGTGCCAGCCGCCCCGCCGAGCGGGAGTATTACGAGCAGTACTTC. Amino acids: CASRPAEREYYEQYF.

The chain couples TRBV28 to TRBJ1-2; D is undetermined. This CDR3 contains 11 residues. V lost 8 bases and J lost 6, with 10 bases in between. Per germline, CDR1 MDHEN and CDR2 SYDVKM. In nucleotides, the CDR3 is TGTGCCAGCGGCCCGAGGGATGGCTACACCTTC. As protein: CASGPRDGYTF.